One and the same sample provided the 21 T cell receptor beta chains below, sequenced in a study of T cells after posttransplantation cyclophosphamide. The repertoire was sequenced with immunoSEQ multiplex PCR; TCRdb's copy has only in-frame clones and lacks some. This sample has over a thousand clones, with 75% to 80% found just once. Busulfan-fludarabine conditioning, marrow transplant, and cyclophosphamide on days +3 and +4 were administered. Here the sequenced sample was CD4+ T cells sorted from PBMCs, taken after allogeneic stem cell transplant with posttransplant cyclophosphamide. The receptors here all came from a male patient in his fifties or sixties who received an allogeneic stem cell transplant from an unrelated donor, was CMV-positive, and had acute GVHD only. Some of these T cells may belong to the graft donor.

The V and J genes are TRBV7-2 and TRBJ2-7; D is ambiguous. Germline CDR1 is SGHTA and CDR2 is FQGNSA. The CDR3 is made up of 14 amino acids. Deletions cut 0 bases from V and 2 bases from J, with 8 bases between. CDR3 protein: CASSLASVPYEQYF. Written as DNA, the CDR3 is TGTGCCAGCAGCTTAGCGTCAGTTCCCTACGAGCAGTACTTC.

V gene TRBV7-2 combines with J gene TRBJ2-5; the D gene is possibly TRBD2 (5 bases). The germline CDR1 and CDR2 sequences are SGHTA and FQGNSA. The V end lost 1 base, the J end lost 2 bases, and 8 bases lay between the germline ends. The CDR3 covers 14 residues. The CDR3 spells CASSLGAVQETQYF. The CDR3 DNA reads TGTGCCAGCAGCTTAGGAGCGGTACAAGAGACCCAGTACTTC.

V usage is TRBV5-1 and J usage is TRBJ2-5; 11 bases match TRBD2. The CDR3 is made up of 16 amino acids. CDR1 is SGHRS and CDR2 is YFSETQ in the germline V gene. Germline trimming cut 1 base from V and 1 base from J; bases unmatched to any gene: 3. CDR3 region: CASSLISGGAQETQYF. The CDR3 DNA follows: TGCGCCAGCAGCTTGATTAGCGGGGGGGCCCAAGAGACCCAGTACTTC.

This chain uses TRBV7-9 with TRBJ1-1; the match to TRBD1 covers 7 bases. The CDR3 spans 14 residues. The germline CDR1 and CDR2 sequences are SEHNR and FQNEAQ (reference sequence). V shed 5 bases, J shed 5 bases, and the junction held 8 bases outside the gene matches. CDR3 loop: CASSGRGVGTEAFF. DNA for the CDR3: TGTGCCAGCAGCGGCAGGGGGGTAGGGACTGAAGCTTTCTTT.

This sequence joins TRBV10-3 and TRBJ2-3, with D perhaps matching TRBD2 (6 bases). This CDR3 contains 14 residues. V lost 6 bases and J lost 1, with 11 bases in between. Germline V gene lookup returns CDR1 ENHRY and CDR2 SYGVKD. CDR3 coding DNA: TGTGCCATCAGGGGAGGAGGGGGCACAGATACGCAGTATTTT. Translating it yields CAIRGGGGTDTQYF.

This clone was counted between two and nine times. The V gene is TRBV30, the J gene TRBJ1-2, with 10 positions matching TRBD1. The CDR3 runs 13 residues. The V gene end was trimmed by 2 bases and the J gene end by 5 bases; junction bases not matched to a gene: 2. The germline V gene has CDR1 GTSNPN and CDR2 SVGIG (reference sequence). The CDR3 is CAWSLDRGYGYTF. CDR3 bases: TGTGCCTGGAGTTTGGACAGGGGGTATGGCTACACCTTC.

The chain joins TRBV19 to TRBJ2-5, with 9 bases matching TRBD2. This CDR3 is 13 amino acids long. V shed 8 bases and J 5 bases; nucleotides not matched to a gene: 6. The germline CDR1 and CDR2 sequences are LNHDA and SQIVND (reference sequence). The CDR3 protein is CASSEREAETQYF. Here the CDR3 DNA reads TGTGCCAGTTCCGAGCGGGAGGCGGAGACCCAGTACTTC.

V gene TRBV6-1 combines with J gene TRBJ2-7; D may be TRBD2 (5 bases). Trimming removed 4 bases from V and 2 bases from J, with 15 bases in between. CDR3 length: 15 amino acids. Germline V lookup: CDR1 MNHNS, CDR2 SASEGT. The CDR3 DNA sequence: TGTGCCAGCAGTGCCACTAGACAAGGGCCCTACGAGCAGTACTTC. Protein product: CASSATRQGPYEQYF.

The chain has TRBV6-6 and TRBJ2-1; 13 nucleotides line up with TRBD2. Germline CDR1 reads MNHNY; CDR2 reads SVGAGI (reference sequence). CDR3 length: 16 residues. With V trimmed by 7 bases and J by 3 bases, 6 bases remained unmatched. The CDR3 nucleotides are TGTGCCAGCAAATCGGGACTAGCGGGGAGCTACAATGAGCAGTTCTTC. Amino acids: CASKSGLAGSYNEQFF.

V is TRBV27 and J is TRBJ2-5; perhaps TRBD1 as D (6 bases). CDR1 is MNHEY and CDR2 is SMNVEV in the germline V gene (reference sequence). This CDR3 is built from 17 residues. Deletions cut 2 bases from V and 5 bases from J, with 21 bases between. The CDR3: CASSLRGTPWVGETQYF. The CDR3 DNA sequence: TGTGCCAGCAGTTTAAGGGGGACGCCCTGGGTCGGGGAGACCCAGTACTTC.

In the case of this clone: At one boundary the junction diverges from the germline segment, which might be a read error. CDR3 loop: CASSFRYLVAGGRYSEQFF. CDR3 in DNA: TGCGCCAGCAGCTTCAGGTATCTAGTGGCGGGAGGGAGGTACAGTGAGCAGTTCTTC. This sequence joins TRBV5-1 and TRBJ2-1, with 9 bases lining up with TRBD2. This CDR3 comprises 19 residues. CDR1 is SGHRS and CDR2 is YFSETQ in the germline V gene.

J is TRBJ2-3 and V is TRBV4-3, with D tentatively TRBD2 (6 bases). The ends were cut back, 1 base at V and 5 bases at J, with 10 bases in the middle. The germline V gene encodes CDR1 LGHNA and CDR2 YSLEER. The CDR3 runs to 14 residues. The CDR3 sequence is CASSQAGGIDTQYF. The CDR3 DNA sequence: TGCGCCAGCAGCCAAGCCGGGGGTATAGATACGCAGTATTTT.

The V call is TRBV21-1, the J call TRBJ2-5; the table's TRBD1 call for D was not verified on the DNA. TRBV21-1 is labeled a pseudogene. This CDR3 contains 15 residues. In DNA form, the CDR3 reads TGTGCCAGCAGCACATCGACAGGGCAGGGAGAGACCCAGTACTTC. Translation gives CASSTSTGQGETQYF.

The V and J genes are TRBV11-3 and TRBJ1-3; D is unclear. Trimming stripped 3 bases from V and 0 bases from J, with 9 bases between. The CDR3 covers 15 residues. Germline lookup yields CDR1 SGHNT and CDR2 YENEEA. CDR3: CASSFTFSSGNTIYF. CDR3 bases: TGTGCCAGCAGCTTCACGTTCAGCTCTGGAAACACCATATATTTT. Full variable domain (rest looked up from reference TRBV11-3 and TRBJ1-3): EAGVVQSPRYKIIEKKQPVAFWCNPISGHNTLYWYLQNLGQGPELLIRYENEEAVDDSQLPKDRFSAERLKGVDSTLKIQPAELGDSAVYLCASSFTFSSGNTIYFGEGSWLTVV.

The chain combines TRBV7-8 with TRBJ2-5, with D unclear. CDR3 length equals 13 residues. In germline, CDR1 is SGHVS, CDR2 FQNEAQ. V was clipped by 5 bases and J by 2 bases, with 9 bases between them. This chain's CDR3 is CASSPPKQETQYF. The CDR3 DNA reads TGTGCCAGCAGCCCCCCCAAACAAGAGACCCAGTACTTC.

The chain joins TRBV7-2 to TRBJ1-4; 8 bases align to TRBD1. V gave up 6 bases and J gave up 4 bases; unmatched junction bases: 10. The CDR3 extends over 16 amino acids. From germline, CDR1 is SGHTA and CDR2 FQGNSA. The CDR3 DNA reads TGTGCCAGCAGGGCCGGGACAGGCGGGAATAATGAAAAACTGTTTTTT. As protein: CASRAGTGGNNEKLFF. The variable domain in full, completed from reference TRBV7-2 and TRBJ1-4, reads GAGVSQSPSNKVTEKGKDVELRCDPISGHTALYWYRQSLGQGLEFLIYFQGNSAPDKSGLPSDRFSAERTGGSVSTLTIQRTQQEDSAVYLCASRAGTGGNNEKLFFGSGTQLSVL.

The chain couples TRBV2 to TRBJ1-5; the D gene is possibly TRBD1 (5 bases). From germline, CDR1 is SNHLY and CDR2 FYNNEI. Trimming cost V 6 bases and J 11 bases, with 23 bases left between them. This CDR3 is 15 amino acids long. The CDR3: CASSGGTGPGEAQHF. The CDR3 bases are TGTGCCAGCAGCGGCGGGACGGGCCCTGGTGAGGCCCAGCATTTT.

The chain is built from TRBV5-1 and TRBJ1-1; tentative D call: TRBD1 (6 bases). CDR3 length equals 14 residues. Germline V CDR1 and CDR2: SGHRS, YFSETQ. The V and J ends lost 4 bases and 1 base respectively, with 11 bases between them. CDR3 region: CASSDRLSNTEAFF. CDR3 coding DNA: TGCGCCAGCAGCGACAGGCTTTCGAACACTGAAGCTTTCTTT. Supplemented by reference TRBV5-1 and TRBJ1-1, the full variable domain reads KAGVTQTPRYLIKTRGQQVTLSCSPISGHRSVSWYQQTPGQGLQFLFEYFSETQRNKGNFPGRFSGRQFSNSRSEMNVSTLELGDSALYLCASSDRLSNTEAFFGQGTRLTVV.

The J gene is TRBJ2-7, the V gene TRBV29-1; the match to TRBD2 covers 7 bases. Trimming removed 7 bases from V and 1 base from J; junction bases left unmatched: 7. The CDR3 is 13 residues long. Looked up from germline, CDR1 is SQVTM and CDR2 is ANQGSEA. The CDR3: CSATSAQSYEQYF. CDR3 nucleotide sequence: TGCAGCGCCACTAGCGCACAGTCCTACGAGCAGTACTTC.

The chain combines TRBV30 with TRBJ2-7, with 8 nucleotides matching TRBD1. This CDR3 has 13 amino acids. The ends lost 3 bases at V and 5 bases at J; junction bases unmatched: 6. Germline values: CDR1 GTSNPN, CDR2 SVGIG (reference sequence). The CDR3 bases are TGTGCCTGGAGCCCGGACAGGGTCAACGAGCAGTACTTC. Translated, it gives CAWSPDRVNEQYF.

The table lists this clone with a count of one. The V gene is TRBV2, the J gene TRBJ2-1; 7 bases line up with TRBD1. Trimming removed 4 bases from V and 9 bases from J; junction bases left unmatched: 6. This CDR3 region has 13 residues. The germline V gene has CDR1 SNHLY and CDR2 FYNNEI. In DNA form, the CDR3 reads TGTGCCAGCAGTGTTTCTAGGGGGCCTGAGCAGTTCTTC. Its protein product is CASSVSRGPEQFF. The full variable domain, in which reference TRBV2 and TRBJ2-1 provide the parts outside the CDR3, is EPEVTQTPSHQVTQMGQEVILRCVPISNHLYFYWYRQILGQKVEFLVSFYNNEISEKSEIFDDQFSVERPDGSNFTLKIRSTKLEDSAMYFCASSVSRGPEQFFGPGTRLTVL.